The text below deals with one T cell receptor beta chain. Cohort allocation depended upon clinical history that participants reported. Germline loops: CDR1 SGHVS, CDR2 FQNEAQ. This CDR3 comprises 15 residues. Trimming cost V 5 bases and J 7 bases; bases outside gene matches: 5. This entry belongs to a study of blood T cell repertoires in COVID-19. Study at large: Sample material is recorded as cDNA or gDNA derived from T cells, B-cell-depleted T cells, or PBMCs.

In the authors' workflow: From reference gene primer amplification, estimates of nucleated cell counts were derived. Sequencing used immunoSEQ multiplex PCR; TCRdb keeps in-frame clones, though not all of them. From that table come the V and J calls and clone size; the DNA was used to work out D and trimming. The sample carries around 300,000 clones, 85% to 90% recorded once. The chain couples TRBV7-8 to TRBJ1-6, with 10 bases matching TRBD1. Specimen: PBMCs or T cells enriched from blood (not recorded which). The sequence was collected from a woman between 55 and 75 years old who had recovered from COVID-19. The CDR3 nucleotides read TGTGCCAGCAGCCTATCGGGACAGGGGAATTCACCCCTCCACTTT. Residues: CASSLSGQGNSPLHF.